The 12 T cell receptor beta chains listed next were all sequenced from one sample in a study of cytomegalovirus exposure and HLA in healthy donors. The primer mix had 60 Vbeta and 13 Jbeta primers. Profiled with immunoSEQ multiplex PCR; TCRdb holds only in-frame clones, not every one. The table records about 110,000 clones, around three quarters of them present only once. The specimen sequenced was PBMCs. The receptor source for this set is a human donor in good health.

The chain carries TRBV10-1 and TRBJ2-2; a possible D gene is TRBD2 (5 bases). V lost 7 bases, J lost 3 bases, and 21 bases lay in between. Germline V CDR1 and CDR2: WNHNN, SYGVQD (reference sequence). The CDR3 consists of 17 residues. The CDR3 protein is CASNGLGPGLHTGELFF. For the CDR3, the DNA is TGCGCCAGCAATGGACTCGGTCCAGGACTCCACACCGGGGAGCTGTTTTTT.

V usage is TRBV27 and J usage is TRBJ1-1; possibly TRBD1 for D (6 bases). Germline CDR1 reads MNHEY; CDR2 reads SMNVEV (reference sequence). This CDR3 comprises 13 residues. Trimming shortened V by 4 bases and J by 4 bases, and 10 bases separated the two germline ends. CDR3 region: CASSSTGFTEAFF. For the CDR3, the DNA is TGTGCCAGCAGTTCGACAGGTTTCACTGAAGCTTTCTTT.

The rearrangement joins TRBV7-6 to TRBJ2-2; 13 nucleotides line up with TRBD2. CDR1 SGHVS and CDR2 FNYEAQ come from the germline V gene. The CDR3 extends over 18 amino acids. Trimming removed 6 bases from V and 5 bases from J; junction bases left unmatched: 12. The CDR3 nucleotides are TGTGCCAGCAGTAACGGGACTAGCGGGACTAGGAGAACCGGGGAGCTGTTTTTT. Translated, it gives CASSNGTSGTRRTGELFF.

This clone was counted a few times. The chain uses TRBV6-1 and TRBJ2-6, with a possible D match to TRBD1 (6 bases). This CDR3 is 15 amino acids long. V gave up 2 bases and J gave up 1 base, with 6 bases separating them. Germline CDR1 reads MNHNS; CDR2 reads SASEGT. CDR3 residues: CASSETGSGANVLTF. CDR3 nucleotide sequence: TGTGCCAGCAGTGAAACAGGGTCTGGGGCCAACGTCCTGACTTTC.

This clone was recorded a few times. The rearrangement uses TRBV2 and TRBJ2-3; possible D gene TRBD2, 6 bases. Trimming cost V 3 bases and J 0 bases, with 19 bases left between them. Per germline, CDR1 SNHLY and CDR2 FYNNEI. CDR3 length: 18 amino acids. CDR3 bases: TGTGCCAGCAGTGAGGGTTTCCAATGGGGGGAAAGCACAGATACGCAGTATTTT. Translated: CASSEGFQWGESTDTQYF.

This clone was counted a few times. This sequence joins TRBV6-1 and TRBJ1-3; D perhaps matches TRBD1 (5 bases). Germline V gives CDR1 MNHNS, CDR2 SASEGT. The CDR3 length is 18 residues. The V end lost 1 base, the J end lost 0 bases, and 16 bases lay between the germline ends. DNA of the CDR3: TGTGCCAGCAGTGAAGGGGGGGGACTGACGAGCTCTGGAAACACCATATATTTT. Its translation is CASSEGGGLTSSGNTIYF.

The chain recombines TRBV10-1 with TRBJ2-3, with 8 bases that match TRBD1. V shed 3 bases, J shed 4 bases, and the junction held 6 bases outside the gene matches. Germline CDR1 is WNHNN and CDR2 is SYGVQD (reference sequence). The CDR3 sequence is 15 residues long. The CDR3 DNA reads as TGCGCCAGCAGTGACACGGGCAGGGGGCCAGATACGCAGTATTTT. Translated: CASSDTGRGPDTQYF.

The V and J genes are TRBV6-5 and TRBJ1-2; 8 bases are a match to TRBD1. Germline assignment: CDR1 MNHEY and CDR2 SVGAGI. V was clipped by 5 bases and J by 7 bases; unmatched bases: 9. This CDR3 is built from 14 residues. The CDR3 sequence is CASSLPGTGGGYTF. As DNA, the CDR3 is TGTGCCAGCAGTCTACCCGGGACAGGCGGTGGCTACACCTTC.

This chain joins TRBV9 and TRBJ2-3, with a tentative D call TRBD1 (6 bases). This CDR3 has 15 amino acids. Trimming left V 6 bases short and J 0 bases short, with 14 bases between. From germline, CDR1 is SGDLS and CDR2 YYNGEE. The CDR3 protein is CASNLQGISTDTQYF. The DNA of the CDR3 is TGTGCCAGCAACTTACAGGGCATTAGCACAGATACGCAGTATTTT.

The gene calls are TRBV7-9 and TRBJ2-5, with D perhaps matching TRBD1 (6 bases). The germline V gene has CDR1 SEHNR and CDR2 FQNEAQ (reference sequence). The CDR3 loop spans 14 amino acids. Trimming shortened V by 5 bases and J by 7 bases, and 17 bases separated the two germline ends. The CDR3, as DNA: TGTGCCAGCAGCGAACAGGGACCTCCGGGGACCCAGTACTTC. Its translation is CASSEQGPPGTQYF. Based on the CDR3 plus reference TRBV7-9 and TRBJ2-5, the full variable domain is DTGVSQNPRHKITKRGQNVTFRCDPISEHNRLYWYRQTLGQGPEFLTYFQNEAQLEKSRLLSDRFSAERPKGSFSTLEIQRTEQGDSAMYLCASSEQGPPGTQYFGPGTRLLVL.

The chain is built from TRBV27 and TRBJ2-1; 10 bases match TRBD2. J gave up 3 bases and V 8 bases, and 4 bases lay outside the gene matches. The CDR3 totals 14 residues. Germline loops: CDR1 MNHEY, CDR2 SMNVEV (reference sequence). The CDR3 DNA reads as TGTGCCAGCGTCAGCGGGAGGGGCTACAATGAGCAGTTCTTC. Translating gives CASVSGRGYNEQFF.

The V gene is TRBV5-4, the J gene TRBJ1-3, with D hard to call. From germline, CDR1 is SGHNT and CDR2 YYREEE (reference sequence). Trimming shortened V by 2 bases and J by 4 bases, and 10 bases separated the two germline ends. The CDR3 has 14 residues. CDR3 bases: TGTGCCAGCAGCTTAATGGGCGGGGGAAACACCATATATTTT. Residues: CASSLMGGGNTIYF. The full variable domain, in which reference TRBV5-4 and TRBJ1-3 provide the parts outside the CDR3, is ETGVTQSPTHLIKTRGQQVTLRCSSQSGHNTVSWYQQALGQGPQFIFQYYREEENGRGNFPPRFSGLQFPNYSSELNVNALELDDSALYLCASSLMGGGNTIYFGEGSWLTVV.